This paragraph covers one T cell receptor beta chain sequence. These data originate in a study of cytomegalovirus exposure and HLA in healthy donors. Use of 60 Vbeta and 13 Jbeta primers characterized the PCR. Method: immunoSEQ multiplex PCR; TCRdb's copy keeps in-frame clones and lacks some. This sample carries a few hundred thousand clones, more than 60% of them seen once, and the ten largest clones take roughly 1.9%. Germline V CDR1 and CDR2: SGDLS, YYNGEE. The CDR3 sequence is 16 residues long. Trimming removed 7 bases at V and 6 bases at J, with 22 bases between. What was sequenced was PBMCs. The receptor comes from a woman aged 25 to 39 in good health and CMV-seronegative. The V call is TRBV9, the J call TRBJ2-2, with D possibly matching TRBD1 (7 bases). The CDR3 DNA reads as TGTGCCAGCCGGGGTCCGGCAGGGGGGATGGCCGGGGAGCTGTTTTTT. Protein product: CASRGPAGGMAGELFF.